The subject of this entry is one T cell receptor beta chain. This entry belongs to a study of sequential checkpoint blockade in melanoma. Stated treatment: randomized to nivolumab then ipilimumab (arm A) or the reverse (arm B). TCRdb keeps only in-frame clones here, not all; method: immunoSEQ multiplex PCR. Altogether about 9,900 clones are present, roughly two thirds being singletons, with the ten largest covering approximately 25%. V lost 2 bases to trimming and J lost 3 bases, with 10 bases between them. This CDR3 is built from 14 residues. In germline, CDR1 is MGHRA, CDR2 YSYEKL. J is TRBJ1-2 and V is TRBV4-1; a possible D gene is TRBD1 (6 bases). This material consisted of CD8+ T cells sorted from blood (inferred from file names), taken from a patient given nivolumab and ipilimumab in sequence. The sequence derives from a human donor with melanoma. The CDR3 protein is CASSQHRDDYGYTF. For the CDR3, the DNA is TGCGCCAGCAGCCAACACAGGGACGACTATGGCTACACCTTC.